These 8 T cell receptor beta chains came from one sample sequenced in a study of blood T cells in healthy people across ages. Then a second PCR, running about 6 to 12 cycles, was carried out with a sample-barcoded 5' primer and a J-beta primer mix. TCRdb re-analysed the 5' RACE reads in MiXCR, keeping a single row per CDR3 protein. The table lists under 950,000 distinct CDR3 sequences, about 20% of them singletons. Sequencing was carried out using blood. These receptors came from a man in his 70s in good health.

This clonotype was seen a handful of times. This chain joins TRBV12-3 or TRBV12-4 and TRBJ2-3; possible D gene TRBD2, 6 bases. This CDR3 spans 13 amino acids. V was shortened by 10 bases and J by 2 bases, with 13 bases between the two germline ends. DNA for the CDR3: TGTGCCACGAGGGACTCCTACACAGATACGCAGTATTTT. This translates into CATRDSYTDTQYF.

The chain joins TRBV20-1 to TRBJ1-1, with TRBD1 matching over 8 bases. The length of the CDR3 is 15 residues. Germline CDR1 DFQATT, CDR2 SNEGSKA (reference sequence). J gave up 4 bases and V 6 bases, and 13 bases lay outside the gene matches. The CDR3 loop is CSARAGGSLVTEAFF. The DNA for the CDR3 is TGCAGTGCCAGGGCAGGGGGCAGTTTGGTCACTGAAGCTTTCTTT.

The rearrangement links TRBV25-1 to TRBJ2-3; 11 bases are shared with TRBD2. The V and J ends lost 3 bases and 3 bases, in that order; junction bases with no gene match: 2. The CDR3 contains 15 residues. Germline loops: CDR1 MGHDK, CDR2 SYGVNS. The CDR3: CASSDTSGSTDTQYF. For the CDR3, the DNA is TGTGCCAGCAGTGACACTAGCGGGAGTACAGATACGCAGTATTTT.

This chain uses TRBV5-1 with TRBJ2-1, with TRBD2 matching over 10 bases. This CDR3 has 15 amino acids. After removal of 5 bases from V and 4 bases from J, the junction contained 6 bases not matched to a gene. The V gene's germline CDR1 is SGHRS and CDR2 YFSETQ. The CDR3, as DNA: TGCGCCAGCAGGCAAGCGGGGGGGCATTACAATGAGCAGTTCTTC. As protein: CASRQAGGHYNEQFF.

This chain connects TRBV20-1 to TRBJ1-1; 11 bases are a match to TRBD1. V dropped 4 bases and J dropped 10; count of bases not matched to a gene: 11. This CDR3 is 14 amino acids long. Germline assignment: CDR1 DFQATT and CDR2 SNEGSKA (reference sequence). As DNA, the CDR3 is TGCAGTGCTAAGTCCGGGACAGGGGGACCGGGAGCTTTCTTT. This sequence encodes CSAKSGTGGPGAFF.

The V gene is TRBV4-2, the J gene TRBJ2-5; D remains unclear. The assigned J gene may be wrong: the sequence end matches TRBJ2-1 better. This CDR3 spans 14 amino acids. Germline CDR1 is LGHNA and CDR2 is YNFKEQ. The CDR3 nucleotides are TGTGCCAGCAGCCAAGCCTTAGGTATCGTTGAGCAGTTCTTC. Protein sequence: CASSQALGIVEQFF.

J is TRBJ2-1 and V is TRBV6-2 or TRBV6-3; 8 nucleotides agree with TRBD2. Germline CDR1 is MNHEY and CDR2 is SVGEGT. Losses at the gene ends were 6 bases for V and 4 bases for J; bases not matched to a gene: 8. This CDR3 region has 15 residues. The CDR3 reads CASRPGLGGYNEQFF. The CDR3 DNA sequence: TGTGCCAGCAGACCGGGACTAGGGGGTTACAATGAGCAGTTCTTC.

In its sample, this clonotype was seen many times. The V gene is TRBV4-1, the J gene TRBJ2-1, with D tentatively TRBD1 (5 bases). This CDR3 region has 19 residues. Deletions cut 0 bases from V and 1 base from J, with 19 bases between. Germline values: CDR1 MGHRA, CDR2 YSYEKL. Written as DNA, the CDR3 is TGCGCCAGCAGCCAAGATAAGGGGCGCTACTCCGAATCCTACAATGAGCAGTTCTTC. It yields the protein CASSQDKGRYSESYNEQFF.